These 32 T cell receptor beta chains share one sample of origin, sequenced in a study of T cells after yellow fever vaccination. TCRdb re-called the 5' RACE reads through MiXCR, storing one row per CDR3 protein. The sample includes under 600,000 distinct CDR3 sequences, about 13% of them seen just once. The source material was PBMCs, sampled on the day of the yellow fever booster vaccination. The receptors were sampled from a man aged 25-45 years who received the YFV17D yellow fever vaccine.

The V and J genes are TRBV10-3 and TRBJ2-2; 7 nucleotides match TRBD1. This CDR3 spans 14 amino acids. V shed 4 bases, J shed 3 bases, and the junction held 2 bases outside the gene matches. In germline, CDR1 is ENHRY, CDR2 SYGVKD. CDR3 in DNA: TGTGCCATCAGTGTCGACAGGGACACCGGGGAGCTGTTTTTT. This translates into CAISVDRDTGELFF.

This clonotype was counted between two and nine times. The rearrangement links TRBV5-1 to TRBJ2-1, with no clear D. The CDR3 is 14 residues long. Germline assignment: CDR1 SGHRS and CDR2 YFSETQ. The germline V and J ends were trimmed by 2 bases and 5 bases, with 11 bases remaining between them. CDR3: CASSFGKGNNEQFF. CDR3 DNA sequence: TGCGCCAGCAGCTTTGGGAAGGGTAACAATGAGCAGTTCTTC.

This clonotype came up a few times. The chain combines TRBV9 with TRBJ2-2; D may be TRBD1 or TRBD2 (7 bases each). The V end was cut by 1 base, the J end by 5 bases, with 12 bases between. There are 15 residues in the CDR3. CDR1 and CDR2 from the germline V gene are SGDLS and YYNGEE. The CDR3 here is CASSVREGATGELFF. The DNA of the CDR3 is TGTGCCAGCAGCGTAAGGGAGGGGGCTACCGGGGAGCTGTTTTTT. Drawing the rest from reference TRBV9 and TRBJ2-2, the complete variable domain is DSGVTQTPKHLITATGQRVTLRCSPRSGDLSVYWYQQSLDQGLQFLIQYYNGEERAKGNILERFSAQQFPDLHSELNLSSLELGDSALYFCASSVREGATGELFFGEGSRLTVL.

The chain joins TRBV15 to TRBJ2-5; 8 bases match TRBD2. This CDR3 is built from 21 residues. Germline V gives CDR1 LNHNV, CDR2 YYDKDF (reference sequence). The V segment lost 2 bases and the J segment 3 bases; nucleotides outside the gene matches: 23. The CDR3 sequence is CATSRSPSGLGARGAKETQYF. The CDR3 nucleotides read TGTGCCACCAGCAGAAGTCCATCGGGACTAGGGGCCCGTGGCGCGAAAGAGACCCAGTACTTC.

This chain links TRBV20-1 with TRBJ1-1; D gene ambiguous. Germline V gives CDR1 DFQATT, CDR2 SNEGSKA (reference sequence). V was trimmed by 3 bases and J by 7 bases, leaving 15 bases between them. The CDR3 contains 13 residues. The chain's CDR3 is CSASVAPYHEAFF. CDR3 DNA sequence: TGCAGTGCTAGTGTGGCACCGTACCATGAAGCTTTCTTT.

The chain combines TRBV2 with TRBJ1-1; no clear D. V was pared by 7 bases and J by 2 bases, with 14 bases between. Germline CDR1 and CDR2: SNHLY and FYNNEI. The CDR3 contains 14 residues. CDR3 nucleotide sequence: TGTGCCAGCAATCCGTACACGGGAAACACTGAAGCTTTCTTT. This sequence encodes CASNPYTGNTEAFF.

This clonotype was observed a handful of times. This sequence joins TRBV20-1 and TRBJ2-7, with 10 nucleotides matching TRBD1. The ends lost 1 base at V and 2 bases at J; junction bases unmatched: 2. The CDR3 has 14 residues. Germline values: CDR1 DFQATT, CDR2 SNEGSKA (reference sequence). In DNA form, the CDR3 reads TGCAGTGCTAGAGGGACAGGGGGTACCTACGAGCAGTACTTC. Encoded protein: CSARGTGGTYEQYF.

This clonotype came up a few times. The rearrangement joins TRBV20-1 to TRBJ2-4; D may correspond to TRBD1 or TRBD2 (5 bases each). CDR3 length equals 16 residues. V lost 0 bases, J lost 6 bases, and 18 bases lay in between. In germline, CDR1 is DFQATT, CDR2 SNEGSKA (reference sequence). CDR3 nucleotide sequence: TGCAGTGCTAGAGATCCCCCAGGGCTTGGACTAAACATTCAGTACTTC. Protein sequence: CSARDPPGLGLNIQYF.

The V call is TRBV25-1, the J call TRBJ2-5; no clear D gene. The CDR3 has 13 residues. Trimming took 5 bases from V and 1 from J, leaving 8 bases between them. CDR1 MGHDK and CDR2 SYGVNS come from the germline V gene. The CDR3 region is CASSYSSQETQYF. The CDR3 nucleotides are TGTGCCAGCAGTTACAGCTCCCAAGAGACCCAGTACTTC.

The chain uses TRBV29-1 and TRBJ2-7; the D gene could be TRBD1 or TRBD2 (5 bases each). CDR3 length: 12 residues. CDR1 is SQVTM and CDR2 is ANQGSEA in the germline V gene. Trimming left V 7 bases short and J 4 bases short, with 14 bases between. The CDR3 loop is CSAHDYRYEQYF. The DNA for the CDR3 is TGCAGCGCCCATGACTACAGGTACGAGCAGTACTTC.

This clonotype was seen a few times. One end of the junction fails to match germline, which may point to a read error. V usage is TRBV5-1 and J usage is TRBJ2-3, with 8 bases that match TRBD2. The CDR3 spans 9 residues. Germline V gene lookup returns CDR1 SGHRS and CDR2 YFSETQ. The CDR3 sequence: CANRGGLSF. DNA for the CDR3: TGCGCCAACCGGGGGGGACTTTCTTTT.

This clonotype has a handful of counts. The chain combines TRBV27 with TRBJ2-7; 7 bases agree with TRBD1. The trim removed 5 bases at V and 5 bases at J, leaving 12 bases unmatched. This CDR3 is 15 amino acids long. Looked up from germline, CDR1 is MNHEY and CDR2 is SMNVEV (reference sequence). The DNA of the CDR3 is TGTGCCAGCAGTAGGGACAGATATCAGATCCACGAGCAGTACTTC. Protein: CASSRDRYQIHEQYF.

In the case of this clonotype: Germline and junction disagree at one end, which may indicate a read error. V gene TRBV3-1 combines with J gene TRBJ2-7, with D possibly TRBD2 on 5 matching bases. The CDR3 runs to 15 residues. Germline V CDR1 and CDR2: LGHDT, YNNKEL (reference sequence). The CDR3 DNA reads TGTGCCACCAGCCAAGAACGGGCTAGGCGGGACGAGCAGTACTTC. It specifies CATSQERARRDEQYF.

In this sample, this clonotype turned up many times. CDR3 protein: CASRPKQFPGELFF. CDR3 sequence (DNA): TGCGCCAGCAGGCCGAAACAGTTTCCCGGGGAGCTGTTTTTT. This chain connects TRBV5-1 to TRBJ2-2; no reliable D call. Trimming left V 5 bases short and J 6 bases short, with 14 bases between. In germline, CDR1 is SGHRS, CDR2 YFSETQ. This CDR3 has 14 residues.

The CDR3 DNA sequence: TGCGCCAGCAGCCAGTGGATTAGCGGGGCTGCCTACGAGCAGTACTTC. Protein: CASSQWISGAAYEQYF. The chain employs TRBV4-3 and TRBJ2-7; 8 nucleotides agree with TRBD2. Germline CDR1 and CDR2: LGHNA and YSLEER. Trimming at V came to 3 bases and at J to 2 bases, leaving 9 bases not matched to a gene. The CDR3 has 16 residues.

In this sample, this clonotype turned up many times. V is TRBV28 and J is TRBJ2-2; D gene uncertain. V lost 3 bases and J lost 4, with 9 bases in between. Germline CDR1 MDHEN, CDR2 SYDVKM. The CDR3 is 14 residues long. The CDR3 here is CASSFPGPTGELFF. The CDR3 DNA reads TGTGCCAGCAGTTTTCCGGGCCCCACCGGGGAGCTGTTTTTT.

This chain connects TRBV3-1 to TRBJ2-5; 15 nucleotides line up with TRBD2. CDR1 LGHDT and CDR2 YNNKEL come from the germline V gene (reference sequence). V was pared by 6 bases and J by 2 bases, with 16 bases of the junction left unmatched. The CDR3 is 20 residues long. CDR3 coding DNA: TGTGCCAGCAGACAAACCGGGACTAGCGGGAGGCGCCTACATCAAGAGACCCAGTACTTC. Translated: CASRQTGTSGRRLHQETQYF.

Only a few counts were recorded for this clonotype. The chain links TRBV28 to TRBJ2-7; TRBD1 agrees at 9 bases. Trimming took 8 bases from V and 6 from J; bases not matched to a gene: 8. Germline CDR1 and CDR2: MDHEN and SYDVKM. The CDR3 sequence is 13 residues long. The CDR3 bases are TGTGCCAGCGCCGGGACAGGGACGTTCGAGCAGTACTTC. It encodes CASAGTGTFEQYF.

This clonotype has a handful of counts. The CDR3 loop reads CASSFSGDLQETQYF. The CDR3 bases are TGCGCCAGCAGCTTTTCGGGGGATCTGCAAGAGACCCAGTACTTC. The gene calls are TRBV5-1 and TRBJ2-5, with D possibly TRBD2 on 6 matching bases. The length of the CDR3 is 15 residues. V was shortened by 2 bases and J by 2 bases, with 13 bases between the two germline ends. In germline, CDR1 is SGHRS, CDR2 YFSETQ.

This clonotype was found a few times. The rearrangement joins TRBV6-5 to TRBJ1-4, with D unresolved. Trimming took off 4 bases at V and 1 base at J, with 13 bases between the two ends. Germline CDR1 reads MNHEY; CDR2 reads SVGAGI. The CDR3 contains 16 residues. The CDR3 region is CASSWRFEGTNEKLFF. CDR3 DNA: TGTGCCAGCAGTTGGAGGTTCGAGGGAACTAATGAAAAACTGTTTTTT.

The chain joins TRBV20-1 to TRBJ2-1, with a possible D match to TRBD2 (6 bases). Trimming cost V 6 bases and J 0 bases, with 12 bases left between them. The CDR3 extends over 14 amino acids. Germline lookup yields CDR1 DFQATT and CDR2 SNEGSKA (reference sequence). CDR3 sequence: CSADGGSSYNEQFF. The DNA for the CDR3 is TGCAGTGCCGATGGGGGGAGCTCCTACAATGAGCAGTTCTTC.

This clonotype has more than one count but fewer than ten. The V call is TRBV5-6, the J call TRBJ2-5; 15 bases are shared with TRBD2. The trim removed 4 bases at V and 2 bases at J, leaving 6 bases unmatched. The CDR3 spans 17 residues. Germline values: CDR1 SGHDT, CDR2 YYEEEE. The CDR3 DNA reads TGTGCCAGCAGCCCGGGACTAGCGGGAGGCCCGCAAGAGACCCAGTACTTC. Residues: CASSPGLAGGPQETQYF. The variable domain in full, with the rest retrieved from reference TRBV5-6 and TRBJ2-5, is DAGVTQSPTHLIKTRGQQVTLRCSPKSGHDTVSWYQQALGQGPQFIFQYYEEEERQRGNFPDRFSGHQFPNYSSELNVNALLLGDSALYLCASSPGLAGGPQETQYFGPGTRLLVL.

The V and J genes are TRBV5-6 and TRBJ2-2, with 10 bases fitting TRBD2. CDR1 and CDR2 (germline): SGHDT, YYEEEE. Losses at the gene ends were 4 bases for V and 4 bases for J; bases not matched to a gene: 13. CDR3 length: 18 amino acids. For the CDR3, the DNA is TGTGCCAGCAGCCCACTCGTTCTAGCGGGAGAGTTCACCGGGGAGCTGTTTTTT. This sequence encodes CASSPLVLAGEFTGELFF. The full variable domain, in which reference TRBV5-6 and TRBJ2-2 provide the parts outside the CDR3, is DAGVTQSPTHLIKTRGQQVTLRCSPKSGHDTVSWYQQALGQGPQFIFQYYEEEERQRGNFPDRFSGHQFPNYSSELNVNALLLGDSALYLCASSPLVLAGEFTGELFFGEGSRLTVL.

This clonotype was observed a few times. This CDR3 is CAWRWSGSYTGELFF. In DNA form, the CDR3 reads TGTGCCTGGAGATGGTCAGGGAGCTACACCGGGGAGCTGTTTTTT. This rearrangement joins TRBV30 to TRBJ2-2, with D perhaps being TRBD1 or TRBD2 (5 bases each). This CDR3 region has 15 residues. Germline-derived CDR1 and CDR2 are GTSNPN and SVGIG (reference sequence). V lost 3 bases to trimming and J lost 3 bases, with 14 bases between them.

This chain connects TRBV12-3 or TRBV12-4 to TRBJ1-5; D uncertain. Trimming took 8 bases from V and 4 from J, leaving 18 bases between them. This CDR3 spans 15 amino acids. The CDR3 loop reads CASGRNVGQNQPQHF. The DNA for the CDR3 is TGTGCCAGCGGAAGAAACGTAGGTCAGAATCAGCCCCAGCATTTT.

This clonotype was counted a few times. The chain joins TRBV4-3 to TRBJ2-2, with 12 bases fitting TRBD2. The CDR3 runs 16 residues. V lost 2 bases, J lost 6 bases, and 4 bases stayed unmatched. The germline V gene encodes CDR1 LGHNA and CDR2 YSLEER. The CDR3 nucleotides are TGCGCCAGCAGCCAACAGACTAGCGGGAGTCCCGGGGAGCTGTTTTTT. It is translated as CASSQQTSGSPGELFF.

In this sample, this clonotype turned up a few times. V and J are TRBV18 and TRBJ1-5; 7 bases fit TRBD1. The CDR3 loop spans 16 amino acids. The junction had 9 bases not matched to a gene; V was cut back by 3 bases and J by 4 bases. In germline, CDR1 is KGHSH, CDR2 LQKENI. The DNA for the CDR3 is TGTGCCAGCTCACCCCAGGCGGGACAGCAAAATCAGCCCCAGCATTTT. Translated, it gives CASSPQAGQQNQPQHF.

This clonotype was counted only a few times. The chain employs TRBV12-3 or TRBV12-4 and TRBJ2-1, with D perhaps TRBD2 (5 bases). The V end lost 6 bases, the J end lost 8 bases, and 17 bases lay between the germline ends. The CDR3 contains 14 residues. Here the CDR3 reads CASRLAGRVDEQFF. As DNA, the CDR3 is TGTGCCAGCAGGCTAGCAGGACGGGTCGATGAGCAGTTCTTC.

A few counts support this clonotype. V gene TRBV5-5 combines with J gene TRBJ2-5; D is undetermined. This CDR3 has 15 amino acids. The germline gives CDR1 SGHKS, CDR2 YYEKEE (reference sequence). V dropped 0 bases and J dropped 2 bases, with 11 bases sitting between them. The CDR3 DNA follows: TGTGCCAGCAGCTTGGATCCTACCCAACAAGAGACCCAGTACTTC. Its protein is CASSLDPTQQETQYF.

There are a few counts of this clonotype. The chain carries TRBV7-2 and TRBJ2-7; 8 bases line up with TRBD2. The CDR3 contains 15 residues. V was clipped by 5 bases and J by 2 bases; unmatched bases: 8. From germline, CDR1 is SGHTA and CDR2 FQGNSA. The CDR3 loop is CASSPSGSITYEQYF. DNA of the CDR3: TGTGCCAGCAGCCCCAGCGGGAGCATTACCTACGAGCAGTACTTC.

The chain carries TRBV7-9 and TRBJ2-2; 10 bases fit TRBD2. Germline loops: CDR1 SEHNR, CDR2 FQNEAQ (reference sequence). The trim removed 7 bases at V and 1 base at J, leaving 9 bases unmatched. The CDR3 totals 17 residues. DNA of the CDR3: TGTGCCAGCAACCCTCTAGCGGGAGATAGGAACACCGGGGAGCTGTTTTTT. Its translation is CASNPLAGDRNTGELFF.

The DNA for the CDR3 is TGTGCCAGCAGTTTTTCGGCACTAGATCAGCCCCAGCATTTT. Amino acids: CASSFSALDQPQHF. This chain joins TRBV7-2 and TRBJ1-5; D is uncertain. Germline V lookup: CDR1 SGHTA, CDR2 FQGNSA. The CDR3 is made up of 14 amino acids. V lost 6 bases to trimming and J lost 5 bases, with 14 bases between them.